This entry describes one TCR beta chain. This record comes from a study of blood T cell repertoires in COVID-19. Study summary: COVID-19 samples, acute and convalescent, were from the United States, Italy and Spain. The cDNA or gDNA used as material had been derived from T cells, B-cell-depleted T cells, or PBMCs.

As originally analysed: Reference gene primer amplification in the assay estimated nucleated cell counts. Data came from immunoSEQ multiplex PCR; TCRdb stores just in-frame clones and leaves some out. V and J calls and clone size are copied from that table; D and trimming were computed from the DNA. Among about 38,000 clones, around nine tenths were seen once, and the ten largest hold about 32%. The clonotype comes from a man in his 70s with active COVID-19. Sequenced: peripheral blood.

The chain's CDR3 is CASSLPGHFYGYTF. The CDR3 DNA reads as TGTGCCAGCAGCTTGCCGGGACACTTTTATGGCTACACCTTC. This sequence joins TRBV7-9 and TRBJ1-2; weak D call: TRBD1 (6 bases). This CDR3 contains 14 residues. Deletions cut 3 bases from V and 5 bases from J, with 13 bases between. Germline lookup yields CDR1 SEHNR and CDR2 FQNEAQ (reference sequence).